Each of the 30 T cell receptor beta chains below was sequenced from the same sample in a study of blood T cell repertoires in COVID-19. TCRdb's copy holds only in-frame clones and misses some; the assay was immunoSEQ multiplex PCR. The sample includes 160,000 or so clones, about four fifths of them seen just once. The specimen was PBMCs or T cells enriched from blood (not recorded which). The source of these receptors is a woman aged 60 to 75 who had recovered from COVID-19.

The chain employs TRBV15 and TRBJ2-7; TRBD1 matches at 7 bases. The germline gives CDR1 LNHNV, CDR2 YYDKDF (reference sequence). CDR3 length: 15 residues. V dropped 5 bases and J dropped 0; count of bases not matched to a gene: 7. In DNA form, the CDR3 reads TGTGCCACCAGCCTTATCCGGGACAGCTCCTACGAGCAGTACTTC. As protein: CATSLIRDSSYEQYF. The variable domain in full, completed from reference TRBV15 and TRBJ2-7, reads DAMVIQNPRYQVTQFGKPVTLSCSQTLNHNVMYWYQQKSSQAPKLLFHYYDKDFNNEADTPDNFQSRRPNTSFCFLDIRSPGLGDTAMYLCATSLIRDSSYEQYFGPGTRLTVT.

The chain combines TRBV7-8 with TRBJ2-7; 15 nucleotides agree with TRBD2. J gave up 4 bases and V 5 bases, and 3 bases lay outside the gene matches. Looked up from germline, CDR1 is SGHVS and CDR2 is FQNEAQ. The CDR3 covers 15 residues. The CDR3 bases are TGTGCCAGCAGCCGAGGACTAGCGGGGGGGTACGAGCAGTACTTC. Residues: CASSRGLAGGYEQYF.

This clone is a singleton in its sample. The V call is TRBV7-8, the J call TRBJ1-2; no firm D call. The CDR3 extends over 12 amino acids. In germline, CDR1 is SGHVS, CDR2 FQNEAQ. Trimming pared 6 bases from V and 9 bases from J, leaving 14 bases between. The CDR3 sequence is CASRRNEGSYTF. The CDR3 region has the DNA TGTGCCAGCAGACGTAATGAGGGCAGCTACACCTTC.

CDR3 in DNA: TGTGCCAGCAGTGAGGACTCGAACACTGAAGCTTTCTTT. Translated, it gives CASSEDSNTEAFF. This chain connects TRBV6-1 to TRBJ1-1; D gene ambiguous. The germline V and J ends were trimmed by 3 bases and 1 base, with 6 bases remaining between them. In germline, CDR1 is MNHNS, CDR2 SASEGT. The CDR3 length is 13 residues.

There are a few counts of this clone. The chain employs TRBV14 and TRBJ2-2; D gene unclear. Germline V gene sequence: CDR1 SGHDN, CDR2 FVKESK. The CDR3 has 11 residues. V lost 4 bases, J lost 7 bases, and 4 bases lay in between. This CDR3 is CASSRGGELFF. The CDR3 DNA sequence: TGTGCCAGCAGCCGAGGCGGGGAGCTGTTTTTT.

The chain couples TRBV19 to TRBJ1-6; 10 bases map to TRBD1. The CDR3 is 18 residues long. The ends lost 7 bases at V and 1 base at J; junction bases unmatched: 10. CDR1 LNHDA and CDR2 SQIVND come from the germline V gene (reference sequence). The CDR3 spells CASKPGQGKISYNSPLHF. CDR3 coding DNA: TGTGCCAGTAAACCGGGACAGGGGAAAATTTCCTATAATTCACCCCTCCACTTT.

The chain employs TRBV5-5 and TRBJ2-2; 7 nucleotides match TRBD1. V shed 4 bases, J shed 1 base, and the junction held 4 bases outside the gene matches. This CDR3 is 15 amino acids long. The germline CDR1 and CDR2 sequences are SGHKS and YYEKEE (reference sequence). The CDR3 sequence is CASSLGTVNTGELFF. DNA for the CDR3: TGTGCCAGCAGCCTAGGGACAGTGAACACCGGGGAGCTGTTTTTT.

The J gene is TRBJ2-7, the V gene TRBV19, with TRBD1 matching over 8 bases. Looked up from germline, CDR1 is LNHDA and CDR2 is SQIVND (reference sequence). The CDR3 is 15 amino acids. V gave up 5 bases and J gave up 0 bases; unmatched junction bases: 6. CDR3 residues: CASSARGLSSYEQYF. The CDR3 bases are TGTGCCAGTAGTGCCAGGGGGCTGAGCTCCTACGAGCAGTACTTC.

In its sample, this clone ranks as medium-sized. CDR3 sequence reads: CASSLGPDGYTF. DNA for the CDR3: TGTGCCAGCAGTTTAGGTCCTGATGGCTACACCTTC. The chain is built from TRBV12-3 or TRBV12-4 and TRBJ1-2; D unclear. There are 12 residues in the CDR3. V lost 1 base to trimming and J lost 6 bases, with 6 bases between them.

The V gene is TRBV7-6, the J gene TRBJ1-1; 7 bases align to TRBD1. The CDR3 extends over 14 amino acids. J was trimmed by 7 bases and V by 0 bases; bases with no gene match: 5. Germline V CDR1 and CDR2: SGHVS, FNYEAQ. The DNA of the CDR3 is TGTGCCAGCAGCTTAGCAGGGGGCTTTGATGAAGCTTTCTTT. This gives the protein CASSLAGGFDEAFF.

This sequence joins TRBV14 and TRBJ2-5; TRBD2 matches 12 bases. V lost 4 bases, J lost 2 bases, and 2 bases stayed unmatched. The CDR3 sequence is 15 residues long. Germline V gives CDR1 SGHDN, CDR2 FVKESK. The CDR3 DNA follows: TGTGCCAGCAGCCTCGGGACTAGCGGGCAAGAGACCCAGTACTTC. Translating it yields CASSLGTSGQETQYF.

The chain couples TRBV11-1 to TRBJ2-2, with 7 bases matching TRBD1. V was clipped by 5 bases and J by 0 bases; unmatched bases: 6. The CDR3 has 16 residues. CDR1 SGHAT and CDR2 FQDESV come from the germline V gene (reference sequence). CDR3 in DNA: TGTGCCAGCAGCCGACTCGGGACAGCGAACACCGGGGAGCTGTTTTTT. This encodes CASSRLGTANTGELFF.

This clone was detected ten times or more. The chain combines TRBV6-5 with TRBJ1-2; a possible D gene is TRBD1 (5 bases). The CDR3 has 11 amino acids. Trimming shortened V by 6 bases and J by 6 bases, and 8 bases separated the two germline ends. The germline V gene encodes CDR1 MNHEY and CDR2 SVGAGI. DNA of the CDR3: TGTGCCAGCAGATTGACAGATGGCTACACCTTC. It yields the protein CASRLTDGYTF.

The chain has TRBV6-5 and TRBJ1-2; a possible D gene is TRBD1 (6 bases). Trimming took 8 bases from V and 5 from J, leaving 15 bases between them. Germline-derived CDR1 and CDR2 are MNHEY and SVGAGI. The CDR3 runs to 13 residues. CDR3 DNA sequence: TGTGCCAGCTCCCGGGACAATAATTATGGCTACACCTTC. This sequence encodes CASSRDNNYGYTF.

The genes are TRBV18 and TRBJ2-6; D not certain. CDR1 KGHSH and CDR2 LQKENI come from the germline V gene. This CDR3 has 14 residues. Deletions cut 8 bases from V and 1 base from J, with 9 bases between. As DNA, the CDR3 is TGTGCCAGCCTTTACAGTTCTGGGGCCAACGTCCTGACTTTC. Translated: CASLYSSGANVLTF.

This chain uses TRBV29-1 with TRBJ1-2; tentative D call: TRBD1 (5 bases). Germline V lookup: CDR1 SQVTM, CDR2 ANQGSEA. The CDR3 consists of 10 residues. V lost 6 bases and J lost 4, with 6 bases in between. The CDR3 protein is CSVGGYGYTF. For the CDR3, the DNA is TGCAGCGTCGGGGGCTATGGCTACACCTTC.

This sequence joins TRBV9 and TRBJ2-1; D call uncertain. The CDR3 is 12 amino acids. The V end was cut by 0 bases, the J end by 9 bases, with 7 bases between. Per germline, CDR1 SGDLS and CDR2 YYNGEE. The CDR3 nucleotides read TGTGCCAGCAGCGTAGATATGAGTGAGCAGTTCTTC. It yields the protein CASSVDMSEQFF.

CDR3 in DNA: TGCAGCGCCTCAAACTCCGGGGGAGGCACTGAAGCTTTCTTT. This encodes CSASNSGGGTEAFF. The rearrangement joins TRBV29-1 to TRBJ1-1; D may be TRBD1 (5 bases). Germline lookup yields CDR1 SQVTM and CDR2 ANQGSEA. There are 14 residues in the CDR3. Trimming took off 7 bases at V and 4 bases at J, with 19 bases between the two ends. Based on the CDR3 plus reference TRBV29-1 and TRBJ1-1, the full variable domain is SAVISQKPSRDICQRGTSLTIQCQVDSQVTMMFWYRQQPGQSLTLIATANQGSEATYESGFVIDKFPISRPNLTFSTLTVSNMSPEDSSIYLCSASNSGGGTEAFFGQGTRLTVV.

The V and J genes are TRBV3-1 (or the pseudogene TRBV3-2) and TRBJ1-2, with a possible D match to TRBD1 (6 bases). V was pared by 4 bases and J by 6 bases, with 18 bases between. Germline V CDR1 and CDR2: LGHDT, YNNKEL (reference sequence). This CDR3 is 15 amino acids long. This CDR3 reads CASSPRPIGGHGYTF. DNA for the CDR3: TGTGCCAGCAGCCCCAGACCGATTGGGGGCCATGGCTACACCTTC.

This CDR3 is CAWSLGGNYEQYF. For the CDR3, the DNA is TGTGCCTGGAGTCTGGGGGGGAACTACGAGCAGTACTTC. The chain combines TRBV30 with TRBJ2-7, with 7 nucleotides matching TRBD2. Unmatched junction bases numbered 4, after V lost 2 bases and J lost 3 bases. The CDR3 is 13 residues long. Germline CDR1 and CDR2: GTSNPN and SVGIG (reference sequence).

Concerning this clone itself: This CDR3 is also generated by other DNA sequences in the sample. This rearrangement joins TRBV9 to TRBJ1-1; 9 bases are shared with TRBD1. V was pared by 4 bases and J by 5 bases, with 3 bases of the junction left unmatched. In germline, CDR1 is SGDLS, CDR2 YYNGEE. The CDR3 has 13 residues. This chain's CDR3 is CASSLGQGTEAFF. In DNA, the CDR3 is TGTGCCAGCAGCCTGGGACAGGGAACTGAAGCTTTCTTT.

V and J are TRBV14 and TRBJ2-1; D not certain. CDR1 and CDR2 (germline): SGHDN, FVKESK. This CDR3 is built from 13 residues. The V end lost 4 bases, the J end lost 8 bases, and 12 bases lay between the germline ends. CDR3 bases: TGTGCCAGCAGCCTTAAGCTTGGGCATGAGCAGTTCTTC. It yields the protein CASSLKLGHEQFF.

This sequence joins TRBV4-2 and TRBJ1-2, with D perhaps TRBD1 (6 bases). CDR3 length: 15 residues. Trimming stripped 1 base from V and 8 bases from J, with 17 bases between. The germline V gene has CDR1 LGHNA and CDR2 YNFKEQ. The DNA of the CDR3 is TGTGCCAGCAGCCAAGTAGCAGGGGAATCCCTCGGCTACACCTTC. It codes for CASSQVAGESLGYTF.

This clone was seen only once. The rearrangement links TRBV2 to TRBJ1-4; D gene ambiguous. Per germline, CDR1 SNHLY and CDR2 FYNNEI. Trimming took 11 bases from V and 1 from J, leaving 11 bases between them. The CDR3 is made up of 13 amino acids. The CDR3 region is CAVQHITNEKLFF. Written as DNA, the CDR3 is TGTGCCGTCCAACACATAACTAATGAAAAACTGTTTTTT.

The rearrangement joins TRBV11-2 to TRBJ1-4; D is uncertain. V lost 5 bases and J lost 5, with 18 bases in between. The CDR3 loop spans 16 amino acids. Germline V gives CDR1 SGHAT, CDR2 FQNNGV. CDR3 in amino acids: CASSPGGRQLNEKLFF. DNA of the CDR3: TGTGCCAGCAGCCCGGGAGGCAGGCAATTAAATGAAAAACTGTTTTTT.

The V call is TRBV5-1, the J call TRBJ1-1; 7 bases fit TRBD1. The length of the CDR3 is 15 residues. Germline V gives CDR1 SGHRS, CDR2 YFSETQ. V lost 4 bases and J lost 6; bases outside the gene matches: 12. The CDR3 region has the DNA TGCGCCAGCAGCCTCCTAGGGGGCCCTGGGCCTGAAGCTTTCTTT. It is translated as CASSLLGGPGPEAFF.

The rearrangement joins TRBV28 to TRBJ2-3, with TRBD1 matching over 7 bases. The V segment lost 8 bases and the J segment 0 bases; nucleotides outside the gene matches: 5. This CDR3 is 14 amino acids long. Germline CDR1 MDHEN, CDR2 SYDVKM. Here the CDR3 DNA reads TGTGCCAGCGCGGAACAGGGGAGCACAGATACGCAGTATTTT. The encoded protein is CASAEQGSTDTQYF.

The CDR3 loop is CASSQAGLADSPDTQYF. The CDR3 DNA is TGTGCCAGCAGCCAAGCTGGACTAGCCGATTCCCCAGATACGCAGTATTTT. J is TRBJ2-3 and V is TRBV3-1 (or the pseudogene TRBV3-2); 8 bases agree with TRBD2. This CDR3 comprises 17 residues. J was trimmed by 4 bases and V by 1 base; bases with no gene match: 10. Looked up from germline, CDR1 is LGHDT and CDR2 is YNNKEL (reference sequence).

The chain uses TRBV2 and TRBJ1-6; 11 positions agree with TRBD1. Germline CDR1 is SNHLY and CDR2 is FYNNEI. V lost 6 bases, J lost 6 bases, and 1 base stayed unmatched. This CDR3 region has 14 residues. CDR3 sequence (DNA): TGTGCCAGCAGGGGGACAGGGGGTAATTCACCCCTCCACTTT. Translated: CASRGTGGNSPLHF.

The chain uses TRBV19 and TRBJ1-1, with a tentative D call TRBD1 (6 bases). The CDR3 length is 13 residues. Looked up from germline, CDR1 is LNHDA and CDR2 is SQIVND (reference sequence). The V end lost 9 bases, the J end lost 5 bases, and 16 bases lay between the germline ends. The CDR3 DNA follows: TGTGCCAGCGAGGGGCAGGGGAGAACTGAAGCTTTCTTT. Protein: CASEGQGRTEAFF.